This entry lists 27 T cell receptor beta chains sequenced from one sample in a study of regulatory T cells in long-lasting Graves disease. Time point meaning: newly diagnosed GD, antithyroid drugs for less than 3 months. PBMCs provided the RNA from which the TCR library was made. Assembly of TCR beta libraries relied on iRepertoire HTBI primers together with Arm-PCR of CDR3 regions. MiXCR, run by TCRdb on the multiplex PCR reads, gives a single entry per CDR3 protein. The data contain about 450,000 distinct CDR3 sequences, around 17% of them singletons. Another study also made use of these data, one on T cells in Graves' hyperthyroidism and ophthalmopathy.

The specimen comprised peripheral blood mononuclear cells (PBMCs), sampled at new diagnosis, from a patient treated with antithyroid drugs. These receptors originate from a woman in her twenties or thirties with Graves disease.

The rearrangement links TRBV28 to TRBJ2-7; weak D call: TRBD1 (5 bases). The CDR3 runs 12 residues. V lost 6 bases and J 6 bases, leaving 12 bases between the germline ends. Germline CDR1 MDHEN, CDR2 SYDVKM. CDR3 sequence reads: CASRVSGFEQYF. The CDR3, as DNA: TGTGCCAGCAGGGTCTCAGGGTTCGAGCAGTACTTC.

This clonotype showed up many times. V gene TRBV5-1 combines with J gene TRBJ1-2; D is unresolved. The V gene lost 3 bases and the J gene lost 2 bases, with 14 bases spanning the gap. The germline V gene encodes CDR1 SGHRS and CDR2 YFSETQ. The CDR3 covers 15 residues. CDR3 nucleotides: TGCGCCAGCAGCTATATCGTTAGAGGAAACTATGGCTACACCTTC. It is translated as CASSYIVRGNYGYTF.

This clonotype has a count of ten or more. CDR3 bases: TGCAGTGCTAGGAGCGGGAGAAACTACAATGAGCAGTTCTTC. Encoded protein: CSARSGRNYNEQFF. The V and J genes are TRBV20-1 and TRBJ2-1; 8 bases map to TRBD2. Germline V gene sequence: CDR1 DFQATT, CDR2 SNEGSKA (reference sequence). V dropped 3 bases and J dropped 3; count of bases not matched to a gene: 4. The CDR3 is 14 residues long.

V gene TRBV29-1 combines with J gene TRBJ2-5; TRBD2 matches at 9 bases. The length of the CDR3 is 13 residues. The V gene end was trimmed by 6 bases and the J gene end by 5 bases; junction bases not matched to a gene: 7. The germline CDR1 and CDR2 sequences are SQVTM and ANQGSEA. The CDR3 sequence is CSVASSGTETQYF. As DNA, the CDR3 is TGCAGCGTCGCCTCTAGCGGGACGGAGACCCAGTACTTC.

The genes are TRBV6-1 and TRBJ2-3, with 12 bases identical to TRBD2. CDR1 and CDR2 from the germline V gene are MNHNS and SASEGT. V was clipped by 5 bases and J by 0 bases; unmatched bases: 12. There are 19 residues in the CDR3. The CDR3 nucleotides are TGTGCCAGCAGTCAGACTAGCGGGAGACCCCTTCTTAGCACAGATACGCAGTATTTT. Its translation is CASSQTSGRPLLSTDTQYF.

This clonotype has at least ten counts. V gene TRBV3-1 combines with J gene TRBJ2-3; D not resolved. The length of the CDR3 is 14 residues. V lost 0 bases and J lost 4, with 8 bases in between. CDR1 is LGHDT, CDR2 YNNKEL, per germline (reference sequence). DNA for the CDR3: TGTGCCAGCAGCCAAGACGGTAGCTCAGATACGCAGTATTTT. It yields the protein CASSQDGSSDTQYF.

This clonotype was counted ten times or more. The J gene is TRBJ2-3, the V gene TRBV12-5; D gene uncertain. Per the germline V gene, CDR1 is LGHNT and CDR2 is FRNRAP. V was cut by 3 bases and J by 3 bases, with 13 bases left in between. The CDR3 runs to 15 residues. The CDR3 loop is CASGLPSLRTDTQYF. CDR3 nucleotides: TGTGCTAGTGGTTTACCGAGTTTAAGGACAGATACGCAGTATTTT.

This clonotype was found many times. The V call is TRBV6-1, the J call TRBJ1-1, with D possibly matching TRBD1 (6 bases). The CDR3 totals 14 residues. In germline, CDR1 is MNHNS, CDR2 SASEGT. V was cut by 6 bases and J by 5 bases, with 16 bases left in between. CDR3 residues: CASSKTGWGTEAFF. In DNA, the CDR3 is TGTGCCAGCAGCAAGACAGGCTGGGGGACTGAAGCTTTCTTT.

This clonotype was counted many times. The chain employs TRBV29-1 and TRBJ1-1; 11 nucleotides line up with TRBD1. Per germline, CDR1 SQVTM and CDR2 ANQGSEA. V shed 7 bases, J shed 1 base, and the junction held 5 bases outside the gene matches. The CDR3 is 14 residues long. CDR3 DNA: TGCAGCGCTGGACAGGGGGCTACGAACACTGAAGCTTTCTTT. Protein: CSAGQGATNTEAFF.

This clonotype was counted a few times. This chain connects TRBV6-1 to TRBJ2-7; maybe TRBD2 (6 bases). V shed 6 bases and J shed 2 bases, with 20 bases lying between them. Germline values: CDR1 MNHNS, CDR2 SASEGT. CDR3 length: 16 amino acids. The CDR3 protein is CASRRVGGRKAYEQYF. CDR3 DNA sequence: TGTGCCAGCAGAAGGGTCGGGGGACGAAAAGCCTACGAGCAGTACTTC.

This clonotype was recorded many times. The chain combines TRBV12-3 or TRBV12-4 with TRBJ1-5; D may be TRBD1 (6 bases). The CDR3 is made up of 14 amino acids. Trimming pared 4 bases from V and 6 bases from J, leaving 13 bases between. This CDR3 is CASSWYREGQPQHF. The CDR3 bases are TGTGCCAGCAGTTGGTACAGGGAGGGTCAGCCCCAGCATTTT.

The J gene is TRBJ2-7, the V gene TRBV9; TRBD2 matches 13 bases. V gave up 3 bases and J gave up 5 bases; unmatched junction bases: 5. This CDR3 region has 15 residues. Germline CDR1 is SGDLS and CDR2 is YYNGEE. CDR3 protein: CASSGTSGSINEQYF. CDR3 in DNA: TGTGCCAGCAGCGGGACTAGCGGGAGTATCAACGAGCAGTACTTC.

This clonotype has at least ten counts. The gene calls are TRBV27 and TRBJ2-1; 9 nucleotides agree with TRBD2. The V and J ends lost 6 bases and 5 bases, in that order; junction bases with no gene match: 11. The CDR3 runs to 16 residues. Per germline, CDR1 MNHEY and CDR2 SMNVEV (reference sequence). The CDR3 nucleotides read TGTGCCAGCAGAGGGATCAGCGGGAGGCATAACAATGAGCAGTTCTTC. Protein: CASRGISGRHNNEQFF.

A word on this clonotype: At one boundary the junction diverges from the germline segment, which might be a read error. The chain employs TRBV9 and TRBJ1-1, with unresolved D. CDR1 SGDLS and CDR2 YYNGEE come from the germline V gene. CDR3 length equals 14 residues. CDR3 amino acids: CVSSVEARNTEAFF. In DNA, the CDR3 is TGTGTCAGCAGCGTAGAGGCAAGGAACACTGAAGCTTTCTTT.

This clonotype was seen a handful of times. V and J are TRBV20-1 and TRBJ2-1, with 9 bases identical to TRBD2. Germline V gene data show CDR1 as DFQATT and CDR2 as SNEGSKA (reference sequence). Trimming cost V 0 bases and J 8 bases; bases outside gene matches: 11. CDR3 length: 16 amino acids. CDR3 nucleotide sequence: TGCAGTGCTAGAGACGAGGTTAGCGGGAGTTTAGATGAGCAGTTCTTC. Its translation: CSARDEVSGSLDEQFF.

This clonotype appeared many times. This chain joins TRBV19 and TRBJ2-1; TRBD2 matches 11 bases. J lost 4 bases, V lost 6 bases, and 5 bases had no gene match. Germline values: CDR1 LNHDA, CDR2 SQIVND (reference sequence). The CDR3 length is 15 residues. The CDR3 nucleotides are TGTGCCAGTAGAATGGGACTAGCGGATTACAATGAGCAGTTCTTC. Its protein is CASRMGLADYNEQFF.

Many counts were recorded for this clonotype. The chain couples TRBV11-2 to TRBJ2-1; maybe TRBD2 (6 bases). Germline V gene lookup returns CDR1 SGHAT and CDR2 FQNNGV. This CDR3 contains 16 residues. Trimming left V 2 bases short and J 6 bases short, with 17 bases between. The CDR3 sequence is CASSLLLGGVLNEQFF. The CDR3 DNA sequence: TGTGCCAGCAGCTTACTGCTTGGAGGGGTCCTCAATGAGCAGTTCTTC.

The chain has TRBV12-3 or TRBV12-4 and TRBJ1-2, with 7 bases that match TRBD1. Trimming cost V 5 bases and J 6 bases; bases outside gene matches: 9. This CDR3 contains 14 residues. The CDR3 protein is CASSPWTGFNGYTF. In nucleotides, the CDR3 is TGTGCCAGCAGTCCTTGGACAGGATTTAATGGCTACACCTTC.

This clonotype was observed many times. V usage is TRBV11-2 and J usage is TRBJ2-1, with D possibly being TRBD1 or TRBD2 (6 bases each). This CDR3 is built from 16 residues. Germline V CDR1 and CDR2: SGHAT, FQNNGV. Trimming took 1 base from V and 8 from J, leaving 18 bases between them. Here the CDR3 DNA reads TGTGCCAGCAGCTTAGGGCCCGGACCCCGGGGGCATGAGCAGTTCTTC. This gives the protein CASSLGPGPRGHEQFF.

This clonotype was seen repeatedly, ten times or more. V and J are TRBV5-1 and TRBJ1-1, with 8 bases fitting TRBD1. The V gene's germline CDR1 is SGHRS and CDR2 YFSETQ. CDR3 length: 16 amino acids. V was clipped by 4 bases and J by 7 bases; unmatched bases: 15. Here the CDR3 reads CASSQDRDRPFYEAFF. Written as DNA, the CDR3 is TGCGCCAGCAGCCAAGACCGGGACAGGCCGTTCTATGAAGCTTTCTTT.

With regard to this clonotype: A far larger clone is one base from this, pointing to a likely read error. The CDR3 region has the DNA TGTGCCAGCAGCCAAGAACATACGAACACTGAAGCTTTCTTT. Encoded protein: CASSQEHTNTEAFF. The chain is built from TRBV3-2 and TRBJ1-1. TRBV3-2 counts as a pseudogene. This CDR3 has 14 amino acids.

This clonotype was seen repeatedly, ten times or more. One end of the junction does not line up with germline, which may come from a read error. The J gene is TRBJ2-1, the V gene TRBV3-1, with 11 bases lining up with TRBD2. This CDR3 spans 13 amino acids. The germline V gene has CDR1 LGHDT and CDR2 YNNKEL (reference sequence). The CDR3 sequence: CASSRLLAGAFIF. Here the CDR3 DNA reads TGTGCCAGCAGCCGATTACTAGCGGGAGCTTTCATCTTC.

There are many counts of this clonotype. The rearrangement joins TRBV7-2 to TRBJ1-5; D remains ambiguous. The CDR3 totals 12 residues. Germline-derived CDR1 and CDR2 are SGHTA and FQGNSA. V was cut by 2 bases and J by 7 bases, with 6 bases left in between. CDR3 sequence: CASSLTSQPQHF. For the CDR3, the DNA is TGTGCCAGCAGCTTAACGTCCCAGCCCCAGCATTTT. The full variable domain, rest sourced from reference TRBV7-2 and TRBJ1-5, is GAGVSQSPSNKVTEKGKDVELRCDPISGHTALYWYRQSLGQGLEFLIYFQGNSAPDKSGLPSDRFSAERTGGSVSTLTIQRTQQEDSAVYLCASSLTSQPQHFGDGTRLSIL.

The sample holds many counts of this clonotype. The chain is built from TRBV6-2 or TRBV6-3 and TRBJ1-1, with 10 bases aligning to TRBD1. This CDR3 comprises 19 residues. The J segment lost 10 bases and the V segment lost 0 bases, leaving 20 bases of the junction unmatched. Looked up from germline, CDR1 is MNHEY and CDR2 is SVGEGT. Here the CDR3 reads CASSYSPSPGTGVVVGAFF. The CDR3 region has the DNA TGTGCCAGCAGTTACTCTCCCTCCCCCGGGACAGGGGTCGTGGTCGGAGCTTTCTTT.

This clonotype was recorded a few times. The chain combines TRBV19 with TRBJ1-5; a possible D gene is TRBD1 (6 bases). Germline lookup yields CDR1 LNHDA and CDR2 SQIVND (reference sequence). The CDR3 runs to 14 residues. V was shortened by 3 bases and J by 5 bases, with 11 bases between the two germline ends. Written as DNA, the CDR3 is TGTGCCAGTAGTATCCCGGACAGTCATCAGCCCCAGCATTTT. This sequence encodes CASSIPDSHQPQHF.

This clonotype was seen many times. The chain links TRBV6-5 to TRBJ2-3; no firm D call. There are 16 residues in the CDR3. V lost 0 bases, J lost 3 bases, and 13 bases lay in between. CDR1 and CDR2 (germline): MNHEY, SVGAGI. In DNA, the CDR3 is TGTGCCAGCAGTTACTCCCTCGGTGGGATTACAGATACGCAGTATTTT. It is translated as CASSYSLGGITDTQYF.

This clonotype was seen at least ten times. The chain recombines TRBV20-1 with TRBJ1-3; D ambiguous. CDR1 DFQATT and CDR2 SNEGSKA come from the germline V gene (reference sequence). Trimming left V 6 bases short and J 8 bases short, with 14 bases between. The CDR3 extends over 12 amino acids. CDR3 nucleotides: TGCAGTGCAGGTCCTCACGGGGACACCATATATTTT. Its translation: CSAGPHGDTIYF.